This entry lists 10 T cell receptor beta chains sequenced from one sample in a study of shared clonotypes between healthy human individuals. Assay: immunoSEQ multiplex PCR; the TCRdb copy retains only in-frame clones and omits some. This sample has under 2,500,000 clones, with approximately 94% found just once. What was sequenced was naive CD4+ T cells sorted from blood. The sample's subset: CD45RA+ positively selected. These receptors were collected from a man aged 18 to 35 in good health.

This chain joins TRBV11-2 and TRBJ2-6; no reliable D call. Trimming removed 5 bases at V and 5 bases at J, with 10 bases between. The germline V gene has CDR1 SGHAT and CDR2 FQNNGV. The CDR3 sequence is 14 residues long. The CDR3 is CASSETGRANVLTF. As DNA, the CDR3 is TGTGCCAGCAGCGAGACGGGTAGGGCCAACGTCCTGACTTTC.

The J gene is TRBJ1-2, the V gene TRBV2; TRBD1 matches at 8 bases. CDR3 length: 17 amino acids. Germline lookup yields CDR1 SNHLY and CDR2 FYNNEI. J lost 2 bases, V lost 0 bases, and 8 bases had no gene match. The CDR3 DNA reads as TGTGCCAGCAGTGAAGCTCGGCGACAGGGGAACAACTATGGCTACACCTTC. It yields the protein CASSEARRQGNNYGYTF.

On this clone itself: Other nucleotide sequences from this sample produce the same CDR3. The CDR3 DNA follows: TGTGCCTGGAGTGTACCCCCCAATCAGCCCCAGCATTTT. Its protein product is CAWSVPPNQPQHF. The chain carries TRBV30 and TRBJ1-5; D gene unclear. Germline V gives CDR1 GTSNPN, CDR2 SVGIG (reference sequence). V was cut by 0 bases and J by 3 bases, with 6 bases left in between. The CDR3 covers 13 residues.

The chain is built from TRBV6-5 and TRBJ2-7; D call uncertain. The CDR3 loop spans 13 amino acids. V dropped 2 bases and J dropped 6 bases, with 11 bases sitting between them. Looked up from germline, CDR1 is MNHEY and CDR2 is SVGAGI. CDR3 region: CASSYRVRAEQYF. In nucleotides, the CDR3 is TGTGCCAGCAGTTACAGGGTAAGGGCCGAGCAGTACTTC.

This chain links TRBV7-2 with TRBJ1-3, with 7 nucleotides matching TRBD1. Germline CDR1 reads SGHTA; CDR2 reads FQGNSA. This CDR3 contains 14 residues. V shed 6 bases, J shed 6 bases, and the junction held 8 bases outside the gene matches. The CDR3 loop reads CASRPGTVENTIYF. The CDR3 bases are TGTGCCAGCAGGCCCGGGACAGTTGAAAACACCATATATTTT.

This chain uses TRBV29-1 with TRBJ1-2; TRBD1 matches 7 bases. Trimming removed 6 bases from V and 2 bases from J; junction bases left unmatched: 6. The CDR3 has 13 residues. Germline V gene sequence: CDR1 SQVTM, CDR2 ANQGSEA. CDR3 sequence: CSVLDRVNYGYTF. In nucleotides, the CDR3 is TGCAGCGTCCTCGACAGGGTGAACTATGGCTACACCTTC.

A remark on this clone: The same CDR3 can be traced to other DNA sequences in this sample. Here the CDR3 reads CASSLAGTSGNTIYF. CDR3 DNA sequence: TGTGCCAGCAGCTTAGCAGGTACCTCTGGAAACACCATATATTTT. The V gene is TRBV7-9, the J gene TRBJ1-3, with unresolved D. Germline loops: CDR1 SEHNR, CDR2 FQNEAQ (reference sequence). V was cut by 0 bases and J by 0 bases, with 6 bases left in between. The CDR3 contains 15 residues.

As regards this clone: Different DNA sequences within this sample yield the same CDR3. The J gene is TRBJ2-7, the V gene TRBV6-5; possible D gene TRBD2, 5 bases. Germline V CDR1 and CDR2: MNHEY, SVGAGI. CDR3 length: 13 amino acids. V gave up 6 bases and J gave up 2 bases, with 11 bases separating them. The CDR3 loop is CASSLPGTYEQYF. CDR3 bases: TGTGCCAGCAGCCTCCCGGGGACCTACGAGCAGTACTTC.

This clone turned up a few times. The V gene is TRBV5-1, the J gene TRBJ1-6, with D tentatively TRBD1 (5 bases). Trimming took off 4 bases at V and 1 base at J, with 12 bases between the two ends. This CDR3 has 16 residues. The germline V gene encodes CDR1 SGHRS and CDR2 YFSETQ. The CDR3 spells CASSATAGSYNSPLHF. The CDR3 nucleotides are TGCGCCAGCAGCGCCACGGCAGGGTCCTATAATTCACCCCTCCACTTT.

The V and J genes are TRBV30 and TRBJ2-1, with a possible D match to TRBD1 (5 bases). The CDR3 runs to 13 residues. V gave up 5 bases and J gave up 7 bases, with 15 bases separating them. Germline V gene lookup returns CDR1 GTSNPN and CDR2 SVGIG (reference sequence). CDR3 loop: CAWCQGVGNEQFF. In DNA form, the CDR3 reads TGTGCCTGGTGCCAGGGTGTGGGGAATGAGCAGTTCTTC.